Following are 25 T cell receptor beta chains from one sample sequenced in a study of Ad26.COV2.S vaccination and SARS-CoV-2 variants. Treatment specified: around 19 received Ad26.COV2.S at low or high dose, single or two shots; roughly five received placebo; per-sample allocation not given. On day 63 after the first injection, vaccine and placebo recipients gave samples. Assay: immunoSEQ multiplex PCR; the TCRdb copy retains only in-frame clones and omits some. This table holds a few hundred thousand clones, around nine tenths found once. The sequences come from peripheral blood, collected in a trial of Ad26.COV2.S vaccine versus placebo. The source is a person aged 18-65 years who received the Ad26.COV2.S COVID-19 vaccine or a placebo.

V usage is TRBV6-1 and J usage is TRBJ2-7; 11 positions agree with TRBD1. V shed 5 bases, J shed 7 bases, and the junction held 7 bases outside the gene matches. Germline V gene lookup returns CDR1 MNHNS and CDR2 SASEGT. The CDR3 contains 14 residues. The CDR3 reads CASSPDRGLREQYF. CDR3 sequence (DNA): TGTGCCAGCAGTCCGGACAGGGGGCTGAGGGAGCAGTACTTC.

The CDR3 nucleotides read TGTGCCAGCAGCCCTGGAGGGATTAATGAAAAACTGTTTTTT. Protein: CASSPGGINEKLFF. V is TRBV3-1 (or the pseudogene TRBV3-2) and J is TRBJ1-4; D is undetermined. The V end was cut by 4 bases, the J end by 4 bases, with 10 bases between. The CDR3 is 14 amino acids. Germline-derived CDR1 and CDR2 are LGHDT and YNNKEL (reference sequence).

The rearrangement uses TRBV19 and TRBJ1-5; 10 bases map to TRBD1. Trimming took 4 bases from V and 7 from J; bases not matched to a gene: 4. This CDR3 has 14 amino acids. Germline-derived CDR1 and CDR2 are LNHDA and SQIVND (reference sequence). The CDR3, as DNA: TGTGCCAGTAGTAAGGGACAGGGGAACCAGCCCCAGCATTTT. Translating gives CASSKGQGNQPQHF.

The rearrangement links TRBV4-1 to TRBJ2-6, with D tentatively TRBD1 (5 bases). Between the trimmed V and J ends, which lost 1 base and 5 bases, there was a span of 15 bases. This CDR3 comprises 17 residues. Germline loops: CDR1 MGHRA, CDR2 YSYEKL. As DNA, the CDR3 is TGCGCCAGCAGCCAAGGGATTGGGGCGGTCTGGGCCAACGTCCTGACTTTC. Residues: CASSQGIGAVWANVLTF.

The V and J genes are TRBV19 and TRBJ1-6; TRBD1 might be the D (5 bases). The V end lost 7 bases, the J end lost 9 bases, and 16 bases lay between the germline ends. The CDR3 spans 14 residues. Germline V gene sequence: CDR1 LNHDA, CDR2 SQIVND (reference sequence). The CDR3 region has the DNA TGTGCCAGTAAGGGAACAGGTTGGATTTCACCCCTCCACTTT. It specifies CASKGTGWISPLHF.

V and J are TRBV4-3 and TRBJ2-1; 8 bases align to TRBD2. The trim removed 3 bases at V and 6 bases at J, leaving 13 bases unmatched. The CDR3 runs to 17 residues. The germline gives CDR1 LGHNA, CDR2 YSLEER. CDR3 coding DNA: TGCGCCAGCAGCCAGGCCCTCGAGCGGGAGATGGGCAATGAGCAGTTCTTC. Protein product: CASSQALEREMGNEQFF.

The chain uses TRBV5-1 and TRBJ1-1, with 7 bases lining up with TRBD1. Trimming cost V 5 bases and J 0 bases; bases outside gene matches: 7. Germline loops: CDR1 SGHRS, CDR2 YFSETQ. The CDR3 is 15 amino acids. CDR3 loop: CASSNRGQLNTEAFF. The CDR3 bases are TGCGCCAGCAGTAATAGGGGACAGCTGAACACTGAAGCTTTCTTT.

This rearrangement joins TRBV28 to TRBJ2-7; the match to TRBD1 covers 7 bases. Losses at the gene ends were 8 bases for V and 2 bases for J; bases not matched to a gene: 6. The CDR3 has 13 residues. Germline loops: CDR1 MDHEN, CDR2 SYDVKM. This CDR3 reads CASSSGQPYEQYF. The CDR3 nucleotides read TGTGCCAGCTCCTCGGGACAGCCCTACGAGCAGTACTTC.

This chain uses TRBV5-4 with TRBJ2-7, with 10 bases that match TRBD1. Germline trimming cut 4 bases from V and 0 bases from J; bases unmatched to any gene: 4. The CDR3 consists of 15 residues. Germline V gene data show CDR1 as SGHNT and CDR2 as YYREEE (reference sequence). In nucleotides, the CDR3 is TGTGCCAGCAGCCACCGGGACAGGGGCTCCTACGAGCAGTACTTC. This encodes CASSHRDRGSYEQYF.

This clone was seen only a few times. This rearrangement joins TRBV6-5 to TRBJ2-3; 7 bases are shared with TRBD2. CDR3 length equals 15 residues. The trim removed 0 bases at V and 4 bases at J, leaving 4 bases unmatched. Per the germline V gene, CDR1 is MNHEY and CDR2 is SVGAGI. This CDR3 reads CASSYSGLDADTQYF. CDR3 coding DNA: TGTGCCAGCAGTTACTCAGGACTAGACGCAGATACGCAGTATTTT.

This clone has a handful of counts. The V call is TRBV19, the J call TRBJ1-2, with D hard to call. The CDR3 contains 15 residues. Trimming stripped 3 bases from V and 5 bases from J, with 16 bases between. Germline V gene sequence: CDR1 LNHDA, CDR2 SQIVND (reference sequence). The CDR3 reads CASSIPPSSLYGYTF. As DNA, the CDR3 is TGTGCCAGTAGTATTCCCCCCTCGTCGCTTTATGGCTACACCTTC.

The V and J genes are TRBV20-1 and TRBJ1-2; no clear D gene. CDR1 is DFQATT and CDR2 is SNEGSKA in the germline V gene (reference sequence). V dropped 3 bases and J dropped 0 bases, with 11 bases sitting between them. The CDR3 has 14 amino acids. CDR3 DNA: TGCAGTGCTAGTACCACTGGAGCTAACTATGGCTACACCTTC. Its protein product is CSASTTGANYGYTF.

This chain uses TRBV7-3 with TRBJ2-3, with TRBD2 as a possible D gene (6 bases). The V gene lost 5 bases and the J gene lost 5 bases, with 23 bases spanning the gap. Looked up from germline, CDR1 is SGHTA and CDR2 is FQGTGA. The CDR3 totals 17 residues. The DNA of the CDR3 is TGTGCCAGCAGCACCTCCCCCCGGGGGAGTGGTGAAGATACGCAGTATTTT. Its protein is CASSTSPRGSGEDTQYF.

The chain employs TRBV19 and TRBJ1-6; 7 bases are a match to TRBD1. Germline V lookup: CDR1 LNHDA, CDR2 SQIVND (reference sequence). The CDR3 sequence is 14 residues long. Trimming took 7 bases from V and 9 from J; bases not matched to a gene: 9. The CDR3 here is CASTLLQGTSPLHF. The CDR3 bases are TGTGCCAGTACCCTCCTACAGGGGACTTCACCCCTCCACTTT. The variable domain in full, completed from reference TRBV19 and TRBJ1-6, reads DGGITQSPKYLFRKEGQNVTLSCEQNLNHDAMYWYRQDPGQGLRLIYYSQIVNDFQKGDIAEGYSVSREKKESFPLTVTSAQKNPTAFYLCASTLLQGTSPLHFGNGTRLTVT.

The chain combines TRBV19 with TRBJ1-5; the D is unclear. Trimming stripped 7 bases from V and 3 bases from J, with 10 bases between. The CDR3 length is 13 residues. Germline V CDR1 and CDR2: LNHDA, SQIVND (reference sequence). In DNA, the CDR3 is TGTGCCAGTAATGAATTGGACAATCAGCCCCAGCATTTT. This sequence encodes CASNELDNQPQHF.

The chain is built from TRBV18 and TRBJ2-1, with D tentatively TRBD2 (5 bases). There are 15 residues in the CDR3. Trimming shortened V by 3 bases and J by 0 bases, and 9 bases separated the two germline ends. From germline, CDR1 is KGHSH and CDR2 LQKENI. CDR3 sequence reads: CASSPDRGSYNEQFF. CDR3 nucleotide sequence: TGTGCCAGCTCACCCGACCGGGGCTCCTACAATGAGCAGTTCTTC.

This clone was seen once. The V call is TRBV29-1, the J call TRBJ2-5; D is uncertain. Germline CDR1 SQVTM, CDR2 ANQGSEA. V gave up 6 bases and J gave up 5 bases, with 4 bases separating them. The CDR3 totals 9 residues. This chain's CDR3 is CSVRETQYF. In DNA, the CDR3 is TGCAGCGTGAGGGAGACCCAGTACTTC.

This sequence joins TRBV7-2 and TRBJ2-6; D is possibly TRBD2 (6 bases). V gave up 11 bases and J gave up 0 bases, with 14 bases separating them. From germline, CDR1 is SGHTA and CDR2 FQGNSA. The CDR3 is 15 residues long. The CDR3, as DNA: TGTGCCGATTGGGAGGAAAGCTCTGGGGCCAACGTCCTGACTTTC. Translation gives CADWEESSGANVLTF. Variable domain in full (rest from reference TRBV7-2 and TRBJ2-6): GAGVSQSPSNKVTEKGKDVELRCDPISGHTALYWYRQSLGQGLEFLIYFQGNSAPDKSGLPSDRFSAERTGGSVSTLTIQRTQQEDSAVYLCADWEESSGANVLTFGAGSRLTVL.

This chain uses TRBV6-1 with TRBJ2-1, with 10 bases identical to TRBD2. The germline CDR1 and CDR2 sequences are MNHNS and SASEGT. The trim removed 2 bases at V and 8 bases at J, leaving 18 bases unmatched. This CDR3 region has 19 residues. The CDR3 spells CASSESGSGGLHTSYEQFF. The CDR3 DNA is TGTGCCAGCAGTGAAAGTGGTAGCGGGGGGCTCCATACATCGTATGAGCAGTTCTTC.

This chain's CDR3 is CASRENREHEQYV. Written as DNA, the CDR3 is TGTGCCAGCAGGGAGAACAGGGAGCACGAGCAGTACGTC. The V and J genes are TRBV6-5 and TRBJ2-7; a possible D gene is TRBD1 (6 bases). V was clipped by 6 bases and J by 5 bases, with 14 bases between them. The V gene's germline CDR1 is MNHEY and CDR2 SVGAGI. This CDR3 has 13 amino acids.

This sequence joins TRBV7-8 and TRBJ1-2, with TRBD1 matching over 7 bases. This CDR3 comprises 15 residues. V was clipped by 4 bases and J by 4 bases; unmatched bases: 9. The germline V gene encodes CDR1 SGHVS and CDR2 FQNEAQ. In DNA form, the CDR3 reads TGTGCCAGCAGCTCGCCGACTACAGGGGTCTATGGCTACACCTTC. Its protein product is CASSSPTTGVYGYTF.

The chain couples TRBV10-1 to TRBJ1-1; TRBD1 aligns across 7 bases. Unmatched junction bases numbered 10, after V lost 10 bases and J lost 5 bases. The CDR3 is 13 residues long. Germline CDR1 reads WNHNN; CDR2 reads SYGVQD (reference sequence). The CDR3 sequence is CATHTGVITEAFF. The CDR3 DNA is TGCGCCACCCATACAGGGGTTATTACTGAAGCTTTCTTT.

The V call is TRBV12-1, the J call TRBJ2-7. TRBV12-1 is a recognized pseudogene. The CDR3 length is 12 residues. CDR3 in DNA: TGTGCCAGCAGCTTGGGGACGAAAAGGCTCTACTTC. It specifies CASSLGTKRLYF.

About this clone: Other DNA sequences in this sample translate to the same CDR3. The chain carries TRBV7-9 and TRBJ2-5; no clear D. The CDR3 totals 11 residues. In germline, CDR1 is SEHNR, CDR2 FQNEAQ (reference sequence). The V end lost 3 bases, the J end lost 5 bases, and 4 bases lay between the germline ends. CDR3 DNA: TGTGCCAGCAGCTTGTCGGAGACCCAGTACTTC. Translating gives CASSLSETQYF.

The chain has TRBV9 and TRBJ1-1; D is unclear. Germline loops: CDR1 SGDLS, CDR2 YYNGEE. Trimming cost V 0 bases and J 5 bases, with 14 bases left between them. This CDR3 region has 15 residues. CDR3 sequence (DNA): TGTGCCAGCAGCGTAGGAGGGTCAGAGCGGACTGAAGCTTTCTTT. As protein: CASSVGGSERTEAFF.